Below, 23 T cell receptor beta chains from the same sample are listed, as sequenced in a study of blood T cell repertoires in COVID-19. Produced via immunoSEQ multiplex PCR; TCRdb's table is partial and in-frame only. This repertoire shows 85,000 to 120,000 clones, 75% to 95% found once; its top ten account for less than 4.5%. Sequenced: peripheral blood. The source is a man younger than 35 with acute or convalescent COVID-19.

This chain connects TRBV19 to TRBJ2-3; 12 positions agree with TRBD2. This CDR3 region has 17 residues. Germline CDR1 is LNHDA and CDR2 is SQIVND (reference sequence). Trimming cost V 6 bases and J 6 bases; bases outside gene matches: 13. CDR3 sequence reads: CASSPLAGGHQVDTQYF. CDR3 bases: TGTGCCAGTAGCCCACTAGCGGGAGGCCATCAGGTCGATACGCAGTATTTT.

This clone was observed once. The CDR3: CASSHNYHTDRSSYNSPLHF. The DNA of the CDR3 is TGCGCCAGCAGCCACAACTACCATACCGACCGGAGCTCCTATAATTCACCCCTCCACTTT. This chain joins TRBV4-1 and TRBJ1-6; D is undetermined. The germline V gene encodes CDR1 MGHRA and CDR2 YSYEKL. CDR3 size: 20 residues. Trimming cost V 3 bases and J 0 bases, with 21 bases left between them.

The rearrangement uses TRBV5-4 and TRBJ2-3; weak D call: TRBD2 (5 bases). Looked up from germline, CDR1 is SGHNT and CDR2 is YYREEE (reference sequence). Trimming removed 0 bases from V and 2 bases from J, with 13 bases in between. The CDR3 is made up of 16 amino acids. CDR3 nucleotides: TGTGCCAGCAGCTTGGGGCGGGCCGATGCCACAGATACGCAGTATTTT. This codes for CASSLGRADATDTQYF.

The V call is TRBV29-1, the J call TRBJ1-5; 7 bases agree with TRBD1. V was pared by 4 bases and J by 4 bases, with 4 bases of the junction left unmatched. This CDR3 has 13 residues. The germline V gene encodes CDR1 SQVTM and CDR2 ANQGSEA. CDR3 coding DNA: TGCAGCGTTGGGACAGGATCAAATCAGCCCCAGCATTTT. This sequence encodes CSVGTGSNQPQHF.

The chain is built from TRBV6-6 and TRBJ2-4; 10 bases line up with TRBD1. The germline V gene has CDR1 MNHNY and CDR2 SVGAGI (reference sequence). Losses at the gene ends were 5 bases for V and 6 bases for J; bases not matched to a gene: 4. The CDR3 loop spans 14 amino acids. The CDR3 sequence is CASSHGQGVNIQYF. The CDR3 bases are TGTGCCAGCAGTCACGGACAGGGGGTAAACATTCAGTACTTC.

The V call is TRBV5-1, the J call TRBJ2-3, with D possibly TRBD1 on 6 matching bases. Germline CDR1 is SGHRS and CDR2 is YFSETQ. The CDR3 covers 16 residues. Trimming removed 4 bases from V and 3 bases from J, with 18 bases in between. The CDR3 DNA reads TGCGCCAGCAGCCCCGGCAGGGGAGTCATAACAGATACGCAGTATTTT. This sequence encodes CASSPGRGVITDTQYF.

The CDR3 loop is CASSESRPGGSYEQYF. The CDR3 bases are TGCGCCAGCAGTGAGTCTCGACCCGGGGGTTCCTACGAGCAGTACTTC. The chain recombines TRBV10-2 with TRBJ2-7, with a tentative D call TRBD2 (6 bases). The germline V and J ends were trimmed by 0 bases and 1 base, with 13 bases remaining between them. The CDR3 is 16 residues long. Per germline, CDR1 WSHSY and CDR2 SAAADI.

CDR3 bases: TGTGCCAGCAGCCCTCCGGGAGGTTACGAGCAGTACTTC. Encoded protein: CASSPPGGYEQYF. The genes are TRBV7-9 and TRBJ2-7, with 7 bases that match TRBD2. V gave up 5 bases and J gave up 4 bases; unmatched junction bases: 5. The CDR3 has 13 amino acids. From germline, CDR1 is SEHNR and CDR2 FQNEAQ (reference sequence).

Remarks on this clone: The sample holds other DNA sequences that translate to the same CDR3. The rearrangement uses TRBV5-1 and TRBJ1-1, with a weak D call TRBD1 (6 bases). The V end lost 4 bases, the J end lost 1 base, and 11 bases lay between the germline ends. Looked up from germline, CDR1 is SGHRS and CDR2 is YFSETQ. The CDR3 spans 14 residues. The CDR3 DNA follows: TGCGCCAGCAGCCGCGGACAGTCGAACACTGAAGCTTTCTTT. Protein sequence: CASSRGQSNTEAFF.

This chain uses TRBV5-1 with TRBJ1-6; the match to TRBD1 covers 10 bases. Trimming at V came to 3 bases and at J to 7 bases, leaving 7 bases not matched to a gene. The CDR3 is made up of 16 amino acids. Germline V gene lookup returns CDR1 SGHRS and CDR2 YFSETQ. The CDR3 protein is CASSSLTGGRNSPLHF. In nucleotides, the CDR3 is TGCGCCAGCAGCTCGTTGACAGGGGGCAGGAATTCACCCCTCCACTTT.

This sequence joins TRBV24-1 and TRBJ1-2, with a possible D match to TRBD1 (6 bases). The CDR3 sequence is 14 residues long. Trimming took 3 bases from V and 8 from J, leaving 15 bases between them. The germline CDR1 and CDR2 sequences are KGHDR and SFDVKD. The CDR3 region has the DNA TGTGCCACCAGTGATAACAGGGAGGGTCCCGGCTACACCTTC. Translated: CATSDNREGPGYTF.

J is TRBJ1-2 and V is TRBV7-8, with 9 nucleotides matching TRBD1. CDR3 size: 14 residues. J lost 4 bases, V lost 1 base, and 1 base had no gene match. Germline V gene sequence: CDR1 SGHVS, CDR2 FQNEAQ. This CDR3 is CASSLDRGPYGYTF. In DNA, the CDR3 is TGTGCCAGCAGCTTAGACAGGGGGCCCTATGGCTACACCTTC.

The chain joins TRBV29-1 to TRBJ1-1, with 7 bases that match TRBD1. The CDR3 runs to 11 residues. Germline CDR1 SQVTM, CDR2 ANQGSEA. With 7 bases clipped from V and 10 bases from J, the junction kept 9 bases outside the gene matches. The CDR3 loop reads CSGRTGDRAFF. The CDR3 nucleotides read TGCAGCGGCAGAACAGGGGACCGAGCTTTCTTT.

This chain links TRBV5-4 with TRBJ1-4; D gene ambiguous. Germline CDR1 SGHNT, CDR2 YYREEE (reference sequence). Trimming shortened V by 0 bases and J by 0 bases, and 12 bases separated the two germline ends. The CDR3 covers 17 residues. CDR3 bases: TGTGCCAGCAGCTTGGAACCTTCGAGCGCAACTAATGAAAAACTGTTTTTT. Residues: CASSLEPSSATNEKLFF.

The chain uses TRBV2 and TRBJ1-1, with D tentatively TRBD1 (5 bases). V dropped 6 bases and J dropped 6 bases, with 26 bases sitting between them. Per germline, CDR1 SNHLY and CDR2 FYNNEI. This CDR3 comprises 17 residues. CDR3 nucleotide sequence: TGTGCCAGCAGGGATGGGGTACAGGATTCGATGGACGCTGAAGCTTTCTTT. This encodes CASRDGVQDSMDAEAFF.

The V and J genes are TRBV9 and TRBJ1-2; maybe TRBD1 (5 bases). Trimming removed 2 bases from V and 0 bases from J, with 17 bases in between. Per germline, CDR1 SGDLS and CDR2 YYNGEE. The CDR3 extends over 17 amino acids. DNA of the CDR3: TGTGCCAGCAGCGTCCTTCCAGGGAGGCCTGCTAACTATGGCTACACCTTC. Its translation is CASSVLPGRPANYGYTF.

CDR3 DNA sequence: TGTGCCAGCAGTACCAAAACTAGGGAGCTGTTTTTT. This gives the protein CASSTKTRELFF. The chain is built from TRBV25-1 and TRBJ2-2; D gene uncertain. Trimming pared 5 bases from V and 9 bases from J, leaving 10 bases between. CDR3 length equals 12 residues. The germline V gene has CDR1 MGHDK and CDR2 SYGVNS. The full variable domain, in which reference TRBV25-1 and TRBJ2-2 provide the parts outside the CDR3, is EADIYQTPRYLVIGTGKKITLECSQTMGHDKMYWYQQDPGMELHLIHYSYGVNSTEKGDLSSESTVSRIRTEHFPLTLESARPSHTSQYLCASSTKTRELFFGEGSRLTVL.

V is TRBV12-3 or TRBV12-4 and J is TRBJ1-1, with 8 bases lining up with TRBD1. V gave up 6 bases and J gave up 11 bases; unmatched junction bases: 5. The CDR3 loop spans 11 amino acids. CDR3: CASRDRAGAFF. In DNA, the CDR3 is TGTGCCAGCAGGGACAGGGCTGGGGCTTTCTTT.

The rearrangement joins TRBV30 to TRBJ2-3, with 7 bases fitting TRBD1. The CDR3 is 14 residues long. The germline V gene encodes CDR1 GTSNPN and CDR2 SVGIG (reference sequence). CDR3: CAVTSQGRTDTQYF. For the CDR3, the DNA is TGTGCTGTTACATCACAGGGGCGCACAGATACGCAGTATTTT. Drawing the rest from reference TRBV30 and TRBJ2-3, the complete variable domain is SQTIHQWPATLVQPVGSPLSLECTVEGTSNPNLYWYRQAAGRGLQLLFYSVGIGQISSEVPQNLSASRPQDRQFILSSKKLLLSDSGFYLCAVTSQGRTDTQYFGPGTRLTVL.

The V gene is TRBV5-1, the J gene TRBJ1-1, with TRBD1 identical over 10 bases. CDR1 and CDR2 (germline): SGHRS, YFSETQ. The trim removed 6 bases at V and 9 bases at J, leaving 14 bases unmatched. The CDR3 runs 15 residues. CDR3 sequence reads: CASNTVGQGVQKAFF. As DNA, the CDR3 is TGCGCCAGCAACACAGTTGGACAGGGGGTCCAGAAAGCTTTCTTT. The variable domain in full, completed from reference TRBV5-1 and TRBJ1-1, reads KAGVTQTPRYLIKTRGQQVTLSCSPISGHRSVSWYQQTPGQGLQFLFEYFSETQRNKGNFPGRFSGRQFSNSRSEMNVSTLELGDSALYLCASNTVGQGVQKAFFGQGTRLTVV.

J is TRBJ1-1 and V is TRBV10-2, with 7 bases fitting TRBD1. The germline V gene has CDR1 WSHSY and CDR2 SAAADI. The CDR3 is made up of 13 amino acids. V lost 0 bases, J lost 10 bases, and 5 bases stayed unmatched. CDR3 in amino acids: CASSESSQGRAFF. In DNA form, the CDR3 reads TGCGCCAGCAGTGAGTCGTCACAGGGGCGAGCTTTCTTT.

This CDR3 is CASSPRTGVVTGELFF. The CDR3 bases are TGTGCCAGCAGCCCCCGGACAGGGGTGGTCACCGGGGAGCTGTTTTTT. The chain links TRBV9 to TRBJ2-2; 9 positions agree with TRBD1. This CDR3 comprises 16 residues. The V gene's germline CDR1 is SGDLS and CDR2 YYNGEE. V lost 4 bases and J lost 4; bases outside the gene matches: 8.

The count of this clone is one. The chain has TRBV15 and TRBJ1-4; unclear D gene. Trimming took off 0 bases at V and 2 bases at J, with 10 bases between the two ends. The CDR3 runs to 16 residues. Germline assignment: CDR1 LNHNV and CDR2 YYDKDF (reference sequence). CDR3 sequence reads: CATSRDRDRTNEKLFF. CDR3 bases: TGTGCCACCAGCAGAGATCGGGATCGCACTAATGAAAAACTGTTTTTT. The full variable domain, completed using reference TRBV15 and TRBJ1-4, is DAMVIQNPRYQVTQFGKPVTLSCSQTLNHNVMYWYQQKSSQAPKLLFHYYDKDFNNEADTPDNFQSRRPNTSFCFLDIRSPGLGDTAMYLCATSRDRDRTNEKLFFGSGTQLSVL.